These 21 T cell receptor beta chains came from one sample sequenced in a study of cytomegalovirus exposure and HLA in healthy donors. TCRdb's copy holds only in-frame clones and misses some; the assay was immunoSEQ multiplex PCR. The sample contains 300,000 or so clones, 88% of which appear only once. The specimen sequenced was PBMCs. These receptors all stem from a man aged 25 to 40 in good health and CMV-seronegative.

The gene calls are TRBV2 and TRBJ1-2; possible D gene TRBD1, 5 bases. The germline gives CDR1 SNHLY, CDR2 FYNNEI. This CDR3 has 14 amino acids. Trimming stripped 9 bases from V and 7 bases from J, with 21 bases between. The CDR3, as DNA: TGTGCCAGTAAGGGGATCAAAACAGATCGTGGCTACACCTTC. Residues: CASKGIKTDRGYTF.

The chain is built from TRBV4-1 and TRBJ1-1; a weak D match, TRBD1 (6 bases). The CDR3 length is 16 residues. V was cut by 3 bases and J by 2 bases, with 16 bases left in between. The germline V gene has CDR1 MGHRA and CDR2 YSYEKL. The CDR3, as DNA: TGCGCCAGCAGCCACATTGGCACAGGGATTAACACTGAAGCTTTCTTT. Translation gives CASSHIGTGINTEAFF.

The genes are TRBV7-2 and TRBJ2-3, with TRBD2 identical over 10 bases. J was trimmed by 7 bases and V by 2 bases; bases with no gene match: 15. CDR3 length: 18 amino acids. Germline CDR1 and CDR2: SGHTA and FQGNSA. For the CDR3, the DNA is TGTGCCAGCAGCTTAAACTTCCCTAGCGGGGGAGACTATAATACGCAGTATTTT. It translates to CASSLNFPSGGDYNTQYF.

The chain couples TRBV6-5 to TRBJ1-4; 10 nucleotides line up with TRBD1. V shed 6 bases, J shed 7 bases, and the junction held 2 bases outside the gene matches. The CDR3 has 13 amino acids. Germline CDR1 is MNHEY and CDR2 is SVGAGI. The CDR3 DNA sequence: TGTGCCAGCAGCAGGGACAGGGGTGAAAAACTGTTTTTT. Translating gives CASSRDRGEKLFF.

This chain connects TRBV9 to TRBJ2-7; TRBD2 might be the D (6 bases). The CDR3 contains 14 residues. The germline V gene encodes CDR1 SGDLS and CDR2 YYNGEE. The germline V and J ends were trimmed by 0 bases and 4 bases, with 11 bases remaining between them. CDR3 sequence (DNA): TGTGCCAGCAGCGTAGAACTAGCTTTATACGAGCAGTACTTC. Its translation is CASSVELALYEQYF. Full variable domain (missing parts from reference TRBV9 and TRBJ2-7): DSGVTQTPKHLITATGQRVTLRCSPRSGDLSVYWYQQSLDQGLQFLIQYYNGEERAKGNILERFSAQQFPDLHSELNLSSLELGDSALYFCASSVELALYEQYFGPGTRLTVT.

This rearrangement joins TRBV6-6 to TRBJ1-3; D call uncertain. Trimming pared 4 bases from V and 6 bases from J, leaving 4 bases between. The CDR3 sequence is 11 residues long. Germline CDR1 reads MNHNY; CDR2 reads SVGAGI (reference sequence). CDR3 sequence reads: CASSSSNTIYF. The DNA for the CDR3 is TGTGCCAGCAGTTCTTCAAACACCATATATTTT.

The chain joins TRBV9 to TRBJ2-7, with TRBD1 as a possible D gene (7 bases). The germline CDR1 and CDR2 sequences are SGDLS and YYNGEE. This CDR3 spans 14 amino acids. The V and J ends lost 0 bases and 5 bases respectively, with 12 bases between them. The CDR3 region has the DNA TGTGCCAGCAGCGTAGCAGGGGGGCAGAACGAGCAGTACTTC. Its protein product is CASSVAGGQNEQYF.

The V and J genes are TRBV29-1 and TRBJ1-1; 9 bases are shared with TRBD1. The CDR3 sequence is 13 residues long. Germline V CDR1 and CDR2: SQVTM, ANQGSEA. Unmatched junction bases numbered 4, after V lost 4 bases and J lost 4 bases. The CDR3 coding sequence is TGCAGCGTTGCGGGACAGGGATCCACTGAAGCTTTCTTT. Translation gives CSVAGQGSTEAFF.

The chain combines TRBV7-9 with TRBJ1-2; D call uncertain. Trimming left V 2 bases short and J 5 bases short, with 9 bases between. The germline gives CDR1 SEHNR, CDR2 FQNEAQ (reference sequence). The CDR3 covers 13 residues. CDR3 sequence: CASSLPGDYGYTF. CDR3 DNA: TGTGCCAGCAGCTTACCCGGAGATTATGGCTACACCTTC.

The chain couples TRBV7-9 to TRBJ1-2, with TRBD1 matching 7 bases. This CDR3 region has 15 residues. The J segment lost 7 bases and the V segment lost 5 bases, leaving 13 bases of the junction unmatched. CDR1 and CDR2 from the germline V gene are SEHNR and FQNEAQ (reference sequence). The CDR3 nucleotides are TGTGCCAGCAGCACGGGGACAGCGCACCAGCGTGGCTACACCTTC. Protein: CASSTGTAHQRGYTF.

The chain employs TRBV2 and TRBJ1-2, with D unresolved. CDR3 length equals 13 residues. Trimming took off 4 bases at V and 1 base at J, with 7 bases between the two ends. Germline V lookup: CDR1 SNHLY, CDR2 FYNNEI. CDR3 region: CASSAVNNYGYTF. DNA of the CDR3: TGTGCCAGCAGTGCCGTTAATAACTATGGCTACACCTTC.

The chain combines TRBV2 with TRBJ2-5, with 12 nucleotides matching TRBD2. The CDR3 is 15 amino acids. The trim removed 6 bases at V and 5 bases at J, leaving 7 bases unmatched. CDR1 and CDR2 (germline): SNHLY, FYNNEI. The CDR3 nucleotides are TGTGCCAGCAGAGGACTAGCGGGGTATAGGGAGACCCAGTACTTC. As protein: CASRGLAGYRETQYF. The full variable domain, completed using reference TRBV2 and TRBJ2-5, is EPEVTQTPSHQVTQMGQEVILRCVPISNHLYFYWYRQILGQKVEFLVSFYNNEISEKSEIFDDQFSVERPDGSNFTLKIRSTKLEDSAMYFCASRGLAGYRETQYFGPGTRLLVL.

V and J are TRBV13 and TRBJ2-3, with TRBD1 matching over 8 bases. V lost 5 bases, J lost 10 bases, and 5 bases stayed unmatched. Looked up from germline, CDR1 is PRHDT and CDR2 is FYEKMQ (reference sequence). The CDR3 sequence is 12 residues long. The CDR3 is CASSPRTGPQYF. The CDR3 DNA sequence: TGTGCCAGCAGCCCGCGGACAGGGCCGCAGTATTTT.

The chain has TRBV27 and TRBJ1-2; 8 nucleotides align to TRBD1. CDR1 and CDR2 from the germline V gene are MNHEY and SMNVEV (reference sequence). The junction had 4 bases not matched to a gene; V was cut back by 5 bases and J by 8 bases. This CDR3 region has 12 residues. The CDR3 DNA reads as TGTGCCAGCAGTCCCAGGGGGCTGGGCTACACCTTC. Encoded protein: CASSPRGLGYTF.

The chain recombines TRBV5-6 with TRBJ2-3; 8 nucleotides line up with TRBD2. V shed 1 base, J shed 0 bases, and the junction held 1 base outside the gene matches. Germline V lookup: CDR1 SGHDT, CDR2 YYEEEE. This CDR3 comprises 15 residues. In DNA form, the CDR3 reads TGTGCCAGCAGCTTGTCGGGGGGGAGCACAGATACGCAGTATTTT. Encoded protein: CASSLSGGSTDTQYF.

The chain has TRBV12-5 and TRBJ1-2, with D possibly being TRBD1 (6 bases). The V end lost 1 base, the J end lost 6 bases, and 15 bases lay between the germline ends. This CDR3 has 15 amino acids. Germline CDR1 reads LGHNT; CDR2 reads FRNRAP. CDR3 in DNA: TGTGCTAGTGGTTTGGGGCCAACAGGGACGGATGGCTACACCTTC. Translated: CASGLGPTGTDGYTF.

This chain joins TRBV11-2 and TRBJ1-1, with D tentatively TRBD1 (6 bases). The CDR3 is made up of 15 amino acids. The V end was cut by 1 base, the J end by 0 bases, with 9 bases between. CDR1 is SGHAT and CDR2 is FQNNGV in the germline V gene. Here the CDR3 reads CASSLVRTVNTEAFF. The CDR3, as DNA: TGTGCCAGCAGCTTAGTCCGGACAGTGAACACTGAAGCTTTCTTT.

The chain carries TRBV7-2 and TRBJ2-5, with D perhaps TRBD2 (6 bases). CDR3 length: 15 residues. The V gene lost 1 base and the J gene lost 1 base, with 10 bases spanning the gap. Germline assignment: CDR1 SGHTA and CDR2 FQGNSA. This CDR3 is CASSLGRRGQETQYF. Here the CDR3 DNA reads TGTGCCAGCAGCTTAGGACGGAGGGGCCAAGAGACCCAGTACTTC.

CDR3 sequence reads: CASSLGVGGLSYEQYF. The CDR3 bases are TGTGCCAGCTCACTCGGGGTTGGAGGGCTTTCCTACGAGCAGTACTTC. This chain links TRBV18 with TRBJ2-7, with D perhaps matching TRBD2 (6 bases). The length of the CDR3 is 16 residues. The germline gives CDR1 KGHSH, CDR2 LQKENI. The V end was cut by 4 bases, the J end by 1 base, with 17 bases between. Based on the CDR3 plus reference TRBV18 and TRBJ2-7, the full variable domain is NAGVMQNPRHLVRRRGQEARLRCSPMKGHSHVYWYRQLPEEGLKFMVYLQKENIIDESGMPKERFSAEFPKEGPSILRIQQVVRGDSAAYFCASSLGVGGLSYEQYFGPGTRLTVT.

Only one count was recorded for this clone. The V call is TRBV11-2, the J call TRBJ2-7, with unresolved D. The CDR3 spans 13 residues. V gave up 4 bases and J gave up 6 bases, with 13 bases separating them. Looked up from germline, CDR1 is SGHAT and CDR2 is FQNNGV. CDR3: CASSSIQKFEQYF. The CDR3 DNA sequence: TGTGCCAGCAGCTCGATCCAGAAGTTCGAGCAGTACTTC.

The CDR3 nucleotides read TGTGCCAGCAGCCGCTCGGGGACAGGGGACACTGAAGCTTTCTTT. Translated, it gives CASSRSGTGDTEAFF. This chain links TRBV7-8 with TRBJ1-1, with 10 bases fitting TRBD1. From germline, CDR1 is SGHVS and CDR2 FQNEAQ. The ends lost 5 bases at V and 3 bases at J; junction bases unmatched: 6. The CDR3 is 15 residues long.